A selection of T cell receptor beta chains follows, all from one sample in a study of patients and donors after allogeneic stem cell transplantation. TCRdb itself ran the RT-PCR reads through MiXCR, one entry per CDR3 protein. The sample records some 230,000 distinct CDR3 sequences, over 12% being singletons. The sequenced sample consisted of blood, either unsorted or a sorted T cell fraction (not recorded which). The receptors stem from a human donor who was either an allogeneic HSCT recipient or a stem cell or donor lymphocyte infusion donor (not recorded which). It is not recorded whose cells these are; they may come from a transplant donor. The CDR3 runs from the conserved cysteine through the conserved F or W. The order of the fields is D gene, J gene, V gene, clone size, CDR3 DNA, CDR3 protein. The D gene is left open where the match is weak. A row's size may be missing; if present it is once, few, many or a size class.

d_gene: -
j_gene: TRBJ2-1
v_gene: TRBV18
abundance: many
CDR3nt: TGTGCCAGCTCAAGCCTAGCTAGCACATACAATGAGCAGTTCTTC
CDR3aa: CASSSLASTYNEQFF

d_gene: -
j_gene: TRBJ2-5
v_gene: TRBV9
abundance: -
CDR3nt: TGTGCCAGCAGCGTAGTGCGAGAGACCCAGTACTTC
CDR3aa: CASSVVRETQYF

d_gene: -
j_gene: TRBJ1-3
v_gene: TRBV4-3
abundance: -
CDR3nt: TGCGCCAGCAGCCGGGATCTAGCACAGGCGGTCAGAAACACCATATATTTT
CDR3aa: CASSRDLAQAVRNTIYF

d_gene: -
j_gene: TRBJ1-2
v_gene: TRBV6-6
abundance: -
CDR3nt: TGTGCCCCCTGTCGACCCTATGGCTACACCTTC
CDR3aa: CAPCRPYGYTF

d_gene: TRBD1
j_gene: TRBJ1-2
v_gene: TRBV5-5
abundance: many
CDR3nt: TGTGCCAGCAGCTCGGAAGGACAGGGGTCCTTAAGCTACACCTTC
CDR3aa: CASSSEGQGSLSYTF

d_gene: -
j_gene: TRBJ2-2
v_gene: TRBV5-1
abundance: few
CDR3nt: TGCGCCAGCAGCCCCCGAGGGGCCGGGGTACCGAACACCGGGGAGCTGTTTTTT
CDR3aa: CASSPRGAGVPNTGELFF

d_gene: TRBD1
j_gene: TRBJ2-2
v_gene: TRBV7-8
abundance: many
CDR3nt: TGTGCCAGCAGCGAAGGACAGGGGACGCTTATGGACACCGGGGAGCTGTTTTTT
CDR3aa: CASSEGQGTLMDTGELFF

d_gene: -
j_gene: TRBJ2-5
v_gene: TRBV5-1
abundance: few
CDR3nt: TGCGCCAGCAGCCCCCAGGTCGGGGAGACCCAGTACTTC
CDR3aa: CASSPQVGETQYF

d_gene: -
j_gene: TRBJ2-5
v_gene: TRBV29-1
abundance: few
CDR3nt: TGCAGCGCCTGGGCGCGGGCCCAAGAGACCCAGTACTTC
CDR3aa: CSAWARAQETQYF

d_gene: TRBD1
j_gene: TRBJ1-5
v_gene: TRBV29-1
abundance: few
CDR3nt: TGCAGCGTGACAACGACAGGGAATCAGCCCCAGCATTTT
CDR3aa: CSVTTTGNQPQHF

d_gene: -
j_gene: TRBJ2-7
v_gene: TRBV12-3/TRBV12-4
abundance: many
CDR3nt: TGTGCCAGCAGTTTATCCGAGCAGTACTTC
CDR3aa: CASSLSEQYF

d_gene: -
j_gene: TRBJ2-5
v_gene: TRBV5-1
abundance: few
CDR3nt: TGCGCCAGCAGCTTGTACCTGGAGGGGACCCAGTACTTC
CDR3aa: CASSLYLEGTQYF

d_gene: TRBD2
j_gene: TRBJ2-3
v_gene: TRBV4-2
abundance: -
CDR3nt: TGTGCCAGCAGCCAAGGACATTCTATCGCCCAATCGAGCGGGGGGGTGGCAGATACGCAGTATTTT
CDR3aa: CASSQGHSIAQSSGGVADTQYF

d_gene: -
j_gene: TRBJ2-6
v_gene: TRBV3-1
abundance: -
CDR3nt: TGTGCCAGCAGACAGGCTTCCGGGGCCAACGTCCTGACTTTC
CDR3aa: CASRQASGANVLTF

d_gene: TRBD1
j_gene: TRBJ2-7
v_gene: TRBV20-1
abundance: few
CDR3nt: TGCAGTGCAACCGACAGGGACCACTACGAGCAGTACTTC
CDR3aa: CSATDRDHYEQYF

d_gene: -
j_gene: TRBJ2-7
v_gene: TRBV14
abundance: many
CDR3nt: TGTGCCAGCAGCCAAGATCCCGGGAAGCAGTACTTC
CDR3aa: CASSQDPGKQYF

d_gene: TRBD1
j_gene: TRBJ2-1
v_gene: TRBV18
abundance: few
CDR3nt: TGTGCCAGCTCATATGGACAGGGCCCTACGGGTGAGCAGTTCTTC
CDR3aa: CASSYGQGPTGEQFF

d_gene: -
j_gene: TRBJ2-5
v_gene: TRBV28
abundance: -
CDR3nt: TGTGCCAGCAGTTTAGGGGGGCGATGGGAGACCCAGTACTTC
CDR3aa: CASSLGGRWETQYF

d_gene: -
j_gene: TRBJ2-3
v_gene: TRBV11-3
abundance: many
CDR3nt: TGTGCCAGCAGCTTGGGCAGGGTGGGAGATACGCAGTATTTT
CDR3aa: CASSLGRVGDTQYF

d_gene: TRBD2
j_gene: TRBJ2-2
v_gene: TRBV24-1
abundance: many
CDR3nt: TGTGCCACCAGTGATTTAGCGGGGGGGACCGTCGCGAACACCGGGGAGCTGTTTTTT
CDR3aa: CATSDLAGGTVANTGELFF

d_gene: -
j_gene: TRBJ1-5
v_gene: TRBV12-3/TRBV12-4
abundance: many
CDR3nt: TGTGCCAGCAGTCCCCCAATCGGATCAGGGCAGCCCCAGCATTTT
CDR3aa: CASSPPIGSGQPQHF

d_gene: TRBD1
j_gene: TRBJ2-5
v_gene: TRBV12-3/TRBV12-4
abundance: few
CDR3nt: TGTGCCAGCACCCCTTACGGGACAGCAACCCAAGAGACCCAGTACTTC
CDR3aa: CASTPYGTATQETQYF

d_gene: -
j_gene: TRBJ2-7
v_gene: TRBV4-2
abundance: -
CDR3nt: TGTGCCAGCAGCCAGGGTTTACAGGGTCGGTCCTACGAGCAGTACTTC
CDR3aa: CASSQGLQGRSYEQYF

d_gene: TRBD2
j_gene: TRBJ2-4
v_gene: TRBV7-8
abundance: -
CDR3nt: TGTGCCAGCAGCTTATTCGCACTAGCGGGTTTAGCCAAAAACATTCAGTACTTC
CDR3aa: CASSLFALAGLAKNIQYF

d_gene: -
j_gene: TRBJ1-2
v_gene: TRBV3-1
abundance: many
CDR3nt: TGTGCCAGCAGCCAAGGGGTAGGCAACTATGGCTACACCTTC
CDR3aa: CASSQGVGNYGYTF

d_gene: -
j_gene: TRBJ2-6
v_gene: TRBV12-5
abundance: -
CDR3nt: TGTGCTAGTGGTTTGGTTTTTGATTCCGGGTTCGTCCTGACTTTC
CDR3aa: CASGLVFDSGFVLTF

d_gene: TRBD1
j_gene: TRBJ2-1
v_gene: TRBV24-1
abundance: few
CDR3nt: TGTGCCACCAGTGATCTATCACAGGGGTTGCACAATGAGCAGTTCTTC
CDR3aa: CATSDLSQGLHNEQFF

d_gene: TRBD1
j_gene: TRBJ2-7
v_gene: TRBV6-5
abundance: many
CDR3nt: TGTGCCAGCAGTACAGGGGGAAACGAGCAGTACTTC
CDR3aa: CASSTGGNEQYF

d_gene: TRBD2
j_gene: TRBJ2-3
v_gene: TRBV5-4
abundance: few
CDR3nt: TGTGCCAGCAGCTTGAACAGCGGGGGGGTTAGAGATACGCAGTATTTT
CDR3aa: CASSLNSGGVRDTQYF

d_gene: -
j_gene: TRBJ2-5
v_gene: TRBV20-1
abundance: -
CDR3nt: TGCAGTGCTAGAGGCCCTGCGGGACTCCCGACCCAGTACTTC
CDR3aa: CSARGPAGLPTQYF

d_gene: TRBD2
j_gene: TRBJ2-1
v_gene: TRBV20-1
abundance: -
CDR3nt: TGCAGTGCTAGGGTCCCGCGGGGGGCGACGGGTAATGAGCAGTTCTTC
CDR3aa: CSARVPRGATGNEQFF

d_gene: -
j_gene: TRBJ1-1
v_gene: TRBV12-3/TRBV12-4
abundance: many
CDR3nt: TGTGCCAGCAGGCGAGACCTCGGGAACACTGAAGCTTTCTTT
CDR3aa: CASRRDLGNTEAFF

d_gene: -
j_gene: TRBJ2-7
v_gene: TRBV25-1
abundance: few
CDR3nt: TGTGCCAGCAGTGAGGGCTGGACCTCCTACGAGCAGTACTTC
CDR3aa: CASSEGWTSYEQYF

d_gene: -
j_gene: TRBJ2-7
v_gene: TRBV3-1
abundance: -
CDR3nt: TGTGCCAGCAGCCGTCTACTCTCCTACGAGCAGTACTTC
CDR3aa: CASSRLLSYEQYF

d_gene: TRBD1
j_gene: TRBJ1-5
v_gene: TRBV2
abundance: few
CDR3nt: TGTGCCAGCAGGGGGACAGGGGGCGCGGGGCAGCCCCAGCATTTT
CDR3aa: CASRGTGGAGQPQHF

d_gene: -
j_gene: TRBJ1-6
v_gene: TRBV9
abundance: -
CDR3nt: TGTGCCAGCAGCGTGACAGGCAACCATTCACCCCTCCACTTT
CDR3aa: CASSVTGNHSPLHF

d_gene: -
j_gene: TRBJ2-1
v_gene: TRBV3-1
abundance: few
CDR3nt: TGTGCCAGCAGCCAACCGGTATACAATGAGCAGTTCTTC
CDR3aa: CASSQPVYNEQFF

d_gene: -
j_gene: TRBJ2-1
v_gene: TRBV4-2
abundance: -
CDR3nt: TGTGCCAGCAGCCAAGTGGGGGATCTTTACAATGAGCAGTTCTTC
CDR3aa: CASSQVGDLYNEQFF

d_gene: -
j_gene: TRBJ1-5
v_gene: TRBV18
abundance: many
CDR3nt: TGTGCCAGCTCACCACGTCCGCCGGCGGGCAATCAGCCCCAGCATTTT
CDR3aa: CASSPRPPAGNQPQHF

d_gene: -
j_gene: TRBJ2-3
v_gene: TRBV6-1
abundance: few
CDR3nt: TGTGCCAGCAGTGAAGCGGCAGGCAGTACGCAGTATTTT
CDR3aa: CASSEAAGSTQYF

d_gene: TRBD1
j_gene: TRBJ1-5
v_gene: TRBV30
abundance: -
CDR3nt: TGTGCCTGCCAGGGGGTTGGCAATCAGCCCCAGCATTTT
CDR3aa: CACQGVGNQPQHF

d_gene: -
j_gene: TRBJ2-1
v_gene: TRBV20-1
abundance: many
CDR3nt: TGCAGTGCTAACCGGGACGGGAGCGATGAGCAGTTCTTC
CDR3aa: CSANRDGSDEQFF

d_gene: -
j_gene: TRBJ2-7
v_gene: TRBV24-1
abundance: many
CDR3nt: TGTGCCACTTCAAGCTACGAGCAGTACTTC
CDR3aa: CATSSYEQYF

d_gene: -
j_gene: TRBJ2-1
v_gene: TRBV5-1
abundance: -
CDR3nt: TGCGCCAGCAGCTTTGGCCAGAACTACAATGAGCAGTTCTTC
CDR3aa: CASSFGQNYNEQFF

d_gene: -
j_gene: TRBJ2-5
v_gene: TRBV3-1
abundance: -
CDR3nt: TGTGCCAGCAGCCCTCCGGGAGTAAAGACCCAGTACTTC
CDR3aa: CASSPPGVKTQYF

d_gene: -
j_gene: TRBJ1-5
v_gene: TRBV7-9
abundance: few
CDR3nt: TGTGCCAGCAGCTTTTCACATTCTAATCAGCCCCAGCATTTT
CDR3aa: CASSFSHSNQPQHF

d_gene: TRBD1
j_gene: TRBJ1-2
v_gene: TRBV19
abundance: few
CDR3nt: TGTGCCAGTAGTCCCCATTTTGTAGACAGGGGATTTGGCTACACCTTC
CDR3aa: CASSPHFVDRGFGYTF

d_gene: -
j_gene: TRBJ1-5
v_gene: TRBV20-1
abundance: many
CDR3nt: TGCAGTGCTAGAGCCCAGAATAGCAATCAGCCCCAGCATTTT
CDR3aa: CSARAQNSNQPQHF

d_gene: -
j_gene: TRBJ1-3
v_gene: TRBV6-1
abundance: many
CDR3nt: TGTGCCAGCAGGGCAAACTCTGGAAACACCATATATTTT
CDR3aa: CASRANSGNTIYF

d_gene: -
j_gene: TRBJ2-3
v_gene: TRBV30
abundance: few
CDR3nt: TGTGCCTGCCCTCGGGAAGATCTCACAGATACGCAGTATTTT
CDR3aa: CACPREDLTDTQYF

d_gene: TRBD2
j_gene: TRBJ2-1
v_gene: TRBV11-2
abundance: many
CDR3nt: TGTGCCAGCAGCTTAGATTCGGGGCGACTAGCGGGAGTGAATGAGCAGTTCTTC
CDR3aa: CASSLDSGRLAGVNEQFF

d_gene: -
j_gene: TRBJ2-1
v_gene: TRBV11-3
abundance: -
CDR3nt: TGTGCCAGCAGCGTCGGGACAAGGAATGAGCAGTTCTTC
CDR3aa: CASSVGTRNEQFF

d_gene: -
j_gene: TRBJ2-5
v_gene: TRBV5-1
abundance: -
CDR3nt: TGCGCCAGCAGCTTGACTAGAGAGACCCAGTACTTC
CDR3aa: CASSLTRETQYF